This T cell receptor beta chain stems from a study of technical replicates of blood from a few donors (dated by TCRdb to 2015 to 2018). Receptor amplification or capture employed the immunoSEQ multiplex PCR assay. Here the immuneACCESS table is served through TCRdb, limited to in-frame sequences with V and J called. Missing clones are a known gap in these copies; in checked studies unresolved V genes cover under half, and the rest lacks a known reason. The sample table lists 80,000 to 95,000 clones, approximately 97% of them with a count of one. The top ten constitute approximately 0.3% of the sample. Concerning this clone itself: Its antigen remains undetermined. It has no much larger one-base neighbor in the sample; base qualities were not kept.

Unmatched junction bases come to 7, with V trimmed by 2 bases and J by 2 bases. Sequences SQVTM (CDR1) and ANQGSEA (CDR2) are obtained from the germline V gene. The CDR3, from cysteine to phenylalanine, totals 15 residues. This entry keeps only the CDR3 DNA: 45 bases, framed from base 1. Sample: T cells isolated from PBMCs. The sequence was collected from a human donor in good health. The chain couples TRBV29-1 to TRBJ2-3, and TRBD1 matches 7 of the central bases. The DNA sequence follows: TGCAGCGTTGAAAGGGACAGAGACTTCACAGATACGCAGTATTTT. Translated, it reads CSVERDRDFTDTQYF.